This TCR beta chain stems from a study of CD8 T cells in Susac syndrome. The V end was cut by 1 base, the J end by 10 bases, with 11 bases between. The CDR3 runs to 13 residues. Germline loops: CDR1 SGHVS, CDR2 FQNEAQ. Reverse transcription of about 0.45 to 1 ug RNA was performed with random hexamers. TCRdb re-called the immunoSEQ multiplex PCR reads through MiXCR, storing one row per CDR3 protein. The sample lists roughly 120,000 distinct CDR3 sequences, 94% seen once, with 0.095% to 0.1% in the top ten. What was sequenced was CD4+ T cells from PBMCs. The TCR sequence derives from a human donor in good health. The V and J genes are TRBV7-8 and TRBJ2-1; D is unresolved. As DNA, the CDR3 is TGTGCCAGCAGCTTAGGAAATACTCGGGAGCAGTTCTTC. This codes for CASSLGNTREQFF.